The following is a T cell receptor beta chain sequence with its context. Its antigen is still unknown. The sample belongs to a study of cytomegalovirus exposure and HLA in healthy donors. Germline CDR1 reads LNHDA; CDR2 reads SQIVND (reference sequence). Trimming took 9 bases from V and 7 from J, leaving 12 bases between them. The CDR3 is 12 residues long. Study-wide results and caveats: Some V segments, TRBV6-2 and TRBV6-3 among them, were indistinguishable and were therefore excluded.

Use of 60 Vbeta and 13 Jbeta primers characterized the PCR. The repertoire was sequenced with immunoSEQ multiplex PCR; TCRdb's copy has only in-frame clones and lacks some. The sample carries tens of thousands of clones, around three fifths recorded once. The sequencing input was PBMCs. The chain combines TRBV19 with TRBJ2-2; tentatively, D is TRBD2 (6 bases). This TCR came from a woman aged 40 to 49 in good health and CMV-seropositive. In nucleotides, the CDR3 is TGTGCCAGCGTACTGGGGGGCGGGGAGCTGTTTTTT. Amino acids: CASVLGGGELFF.